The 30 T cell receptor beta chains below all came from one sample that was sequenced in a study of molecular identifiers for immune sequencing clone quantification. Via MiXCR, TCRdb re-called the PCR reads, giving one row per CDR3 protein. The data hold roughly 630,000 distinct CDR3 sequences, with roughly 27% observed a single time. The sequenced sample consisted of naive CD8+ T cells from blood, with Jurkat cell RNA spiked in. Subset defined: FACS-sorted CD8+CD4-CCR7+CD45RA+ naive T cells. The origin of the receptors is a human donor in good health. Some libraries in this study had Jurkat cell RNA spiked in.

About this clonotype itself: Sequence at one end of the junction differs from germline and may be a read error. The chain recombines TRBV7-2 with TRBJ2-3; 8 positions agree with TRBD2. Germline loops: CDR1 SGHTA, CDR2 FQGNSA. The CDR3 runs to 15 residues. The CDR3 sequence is CASSDILAVTDTQDF. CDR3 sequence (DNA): TGTGCCAGCAGCGATATACTAGCGGTCACAGATACGCAGGATTTT.

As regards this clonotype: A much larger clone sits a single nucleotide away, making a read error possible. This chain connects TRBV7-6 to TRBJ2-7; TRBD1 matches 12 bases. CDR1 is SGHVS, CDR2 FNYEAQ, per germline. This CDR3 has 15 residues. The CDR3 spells CANSPGQGATYEQYF. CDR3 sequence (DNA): TGTGCCAACAGCCCGGGACAGGGGGCGACCTACGAGCAGTACTTC.

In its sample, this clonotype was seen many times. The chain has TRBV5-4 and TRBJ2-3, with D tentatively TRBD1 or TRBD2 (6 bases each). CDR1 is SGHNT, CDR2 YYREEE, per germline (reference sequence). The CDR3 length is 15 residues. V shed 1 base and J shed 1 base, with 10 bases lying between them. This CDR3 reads CASSLTGTGTDTQYF. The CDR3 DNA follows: TGTGCCAGCAGCTTGACAGGGACTGGCACAGATACGCAGTATTTT.

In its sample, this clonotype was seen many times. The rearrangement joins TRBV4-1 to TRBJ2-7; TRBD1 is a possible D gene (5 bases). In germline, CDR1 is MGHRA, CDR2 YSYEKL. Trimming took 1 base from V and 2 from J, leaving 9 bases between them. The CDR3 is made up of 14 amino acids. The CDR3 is CASSQVSGTYEQYF. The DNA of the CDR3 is TGCGCCAGCAGCCAAGTATCAGGGACCTACGAGCAGTACTTC.

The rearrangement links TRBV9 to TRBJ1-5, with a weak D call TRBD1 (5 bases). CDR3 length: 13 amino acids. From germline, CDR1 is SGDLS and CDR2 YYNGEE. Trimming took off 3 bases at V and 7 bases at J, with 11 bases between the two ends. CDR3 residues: CASSGGGGQPQHF. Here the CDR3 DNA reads TGTGCCAGCAGCGGGGGGGGTGGGCAGCCCCAGCATTTT.

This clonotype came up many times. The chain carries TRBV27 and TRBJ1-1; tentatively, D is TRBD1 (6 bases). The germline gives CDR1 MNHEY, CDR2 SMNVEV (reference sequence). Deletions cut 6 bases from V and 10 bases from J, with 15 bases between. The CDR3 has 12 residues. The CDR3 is CASSGTHDGAFF. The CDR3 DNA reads TGTGCCAGCAGCGGGACACATGATGGAGCTTTCTTT.

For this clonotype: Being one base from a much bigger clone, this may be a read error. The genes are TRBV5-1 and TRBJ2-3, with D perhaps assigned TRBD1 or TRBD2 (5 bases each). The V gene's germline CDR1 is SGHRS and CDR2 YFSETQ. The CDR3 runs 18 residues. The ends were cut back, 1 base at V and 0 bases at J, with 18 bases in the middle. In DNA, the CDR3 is TGCGCCAGCAGCTTGAGCGGCTACGGGACCAGAAGCACAGATACGCAGTATTTT. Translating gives CASSLSGYGTRSTDTQYF.

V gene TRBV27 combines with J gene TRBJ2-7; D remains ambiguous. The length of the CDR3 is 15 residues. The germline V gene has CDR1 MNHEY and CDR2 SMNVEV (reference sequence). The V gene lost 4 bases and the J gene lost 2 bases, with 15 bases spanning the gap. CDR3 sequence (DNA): TGTGCCAGCAGTTCGCCCTGGTTCGGAACCTACGAGCAGTACTTC. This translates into CASSSPWFGTYEQYF.

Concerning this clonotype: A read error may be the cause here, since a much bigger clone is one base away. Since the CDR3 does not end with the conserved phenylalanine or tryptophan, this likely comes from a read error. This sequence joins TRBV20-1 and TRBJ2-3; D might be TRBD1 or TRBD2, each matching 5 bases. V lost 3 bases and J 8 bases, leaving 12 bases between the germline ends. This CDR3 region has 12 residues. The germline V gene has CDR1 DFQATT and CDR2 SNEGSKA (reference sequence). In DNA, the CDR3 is TGCAGTGCTAGGGGACCCCGGGGTACGCAGTATCTT. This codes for CSARGPRGTQYL.

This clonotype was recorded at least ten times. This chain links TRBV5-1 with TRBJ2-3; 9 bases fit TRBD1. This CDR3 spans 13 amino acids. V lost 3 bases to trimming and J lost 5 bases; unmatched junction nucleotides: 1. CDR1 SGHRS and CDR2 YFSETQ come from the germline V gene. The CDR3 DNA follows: TGCGCCAGCAGCTCGACAGGGGGAGATACGCAGTATTTT. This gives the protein CASSSTGGDTQYF. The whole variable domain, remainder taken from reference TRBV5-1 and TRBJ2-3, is KAGVTQTPRYLIKTRGQQVTLSCSPISGHRSVSWYQQTPGQGLQFLFEYFSETQRNKGNFPGRFSGRQFSNSRSEMNVSTLELGDSALYLCASSSTGGDTQYFGPGTRLTVL.

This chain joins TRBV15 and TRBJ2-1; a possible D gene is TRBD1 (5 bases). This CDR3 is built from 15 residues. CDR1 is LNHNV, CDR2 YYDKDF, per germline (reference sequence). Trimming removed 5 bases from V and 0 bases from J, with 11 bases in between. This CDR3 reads CATSGQPSSYNEQFF. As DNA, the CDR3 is TGTGCCACCAGCGGACAACCGAGCTCCTACAATGAGCAGTTCTTC.

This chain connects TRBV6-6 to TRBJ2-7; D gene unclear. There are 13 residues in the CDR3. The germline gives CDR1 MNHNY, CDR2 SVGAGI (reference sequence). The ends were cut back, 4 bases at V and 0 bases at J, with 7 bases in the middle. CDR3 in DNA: TGTGCCAGCAGTTTCATTAGCTCCTACGAGCAGTACTTC. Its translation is CASSFISSYEQYF.

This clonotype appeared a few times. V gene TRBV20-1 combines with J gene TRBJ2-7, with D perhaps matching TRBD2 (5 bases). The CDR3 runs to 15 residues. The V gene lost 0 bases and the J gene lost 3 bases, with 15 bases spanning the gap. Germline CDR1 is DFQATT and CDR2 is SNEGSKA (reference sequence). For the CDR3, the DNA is TGCAGTGCTAGAGATATTTCGGGATTTAACTACGAGCAGTACTTC. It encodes CSARDISGFNYEQYF.

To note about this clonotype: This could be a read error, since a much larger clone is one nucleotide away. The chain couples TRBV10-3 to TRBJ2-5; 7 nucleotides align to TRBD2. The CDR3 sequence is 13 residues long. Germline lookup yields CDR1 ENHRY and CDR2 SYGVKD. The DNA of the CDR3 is TGTACCATCATCGGGACTATCCAAGAGACCCAGTACTTC. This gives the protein CTIIGTIQETQYF.

The CDR3, as DNA: TGTGCCACCAGCAGAGATCGGACTAGCGGTAGCACAGATACGCAGTATTTT. Encoded protein: CATSRDRTSGSTDTQYF. The chain is built from TRBV15 and TRBJ2-3, with 10 bases fitting TRBD2. The CDR3 is 17 residues long. The ends lost 0 bases at V and 0 bases at J; junction bases unmatched: 3. From germline, CDR1 is LNHNV and CDR2 YYDKDF (reference sequence).

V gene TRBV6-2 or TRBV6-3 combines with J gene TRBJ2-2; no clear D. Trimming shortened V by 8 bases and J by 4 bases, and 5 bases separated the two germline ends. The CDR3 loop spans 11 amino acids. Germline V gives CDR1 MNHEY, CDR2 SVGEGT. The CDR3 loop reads CASGVTGELFF. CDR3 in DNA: TGTGCCAGCGGGGTCACCGGGGAGCTGTTTTTT.

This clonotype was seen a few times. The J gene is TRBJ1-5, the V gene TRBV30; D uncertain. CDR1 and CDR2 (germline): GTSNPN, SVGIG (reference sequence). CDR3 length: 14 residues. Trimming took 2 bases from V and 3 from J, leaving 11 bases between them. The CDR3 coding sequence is TGTGCCTGGAGTTACGGGCAACCCAATCAGCCCCAGCATTTT. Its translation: CAWSYGQPNQPQHF. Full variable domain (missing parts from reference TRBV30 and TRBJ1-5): SQTIHQWPATLVQPVGSPLSLECTVEGTSNPNLYWYRQAAGRGLQLLFYSVGIGQISSEVPQNLSASRPQDRQFILSSKKLLLSDSGFYLCAWSYGQPNQPQHFGDGTRLSIL.

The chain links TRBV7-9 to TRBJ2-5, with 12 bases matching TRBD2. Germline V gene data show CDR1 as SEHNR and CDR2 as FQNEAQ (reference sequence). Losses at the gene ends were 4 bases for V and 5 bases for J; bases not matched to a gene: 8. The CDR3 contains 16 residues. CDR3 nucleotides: TGTGCCAGCAGCTCAACTAGCGGGAGGCCGGGGGAGACCCAGTACTTC. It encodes CASSSTSGRPGETQYF.

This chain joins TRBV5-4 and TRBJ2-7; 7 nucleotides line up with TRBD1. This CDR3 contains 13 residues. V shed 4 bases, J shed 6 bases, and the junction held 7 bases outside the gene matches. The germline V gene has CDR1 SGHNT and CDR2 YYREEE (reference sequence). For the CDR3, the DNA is TGTGCCAGCAGCATGAGGGGGCAACGCGAGCAGTACTTC. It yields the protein CASSMRGQREQYF.

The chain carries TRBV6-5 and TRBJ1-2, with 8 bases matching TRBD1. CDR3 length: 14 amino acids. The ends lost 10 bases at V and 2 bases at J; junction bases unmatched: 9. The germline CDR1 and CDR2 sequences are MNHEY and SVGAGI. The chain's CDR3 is CATAGTGINYGYTF. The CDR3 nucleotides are TGTGCCACCGCGGGGACAGGCATAAACTATGGCTACACCTTC.

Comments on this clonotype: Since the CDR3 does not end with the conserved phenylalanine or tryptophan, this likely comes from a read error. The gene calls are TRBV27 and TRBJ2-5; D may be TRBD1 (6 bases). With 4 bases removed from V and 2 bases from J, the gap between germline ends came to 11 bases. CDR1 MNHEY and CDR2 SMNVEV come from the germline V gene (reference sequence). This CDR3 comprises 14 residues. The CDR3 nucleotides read TGTGCCAGCAGTTCCTCCACAGGGCAAGAGACCCAGTACCTC. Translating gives CASSSSTGQETQYL.

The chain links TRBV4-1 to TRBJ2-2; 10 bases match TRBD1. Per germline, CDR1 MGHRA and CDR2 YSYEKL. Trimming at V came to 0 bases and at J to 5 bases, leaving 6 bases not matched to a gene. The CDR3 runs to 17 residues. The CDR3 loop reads CASSQEGQGLWTGELFF. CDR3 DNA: TGCGCCAGCAGCCAAGAGGGACAGGGGTTATGGACCGGGGAGCTGTTTTTT.

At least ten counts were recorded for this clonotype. CDR3 loop: CATSRDGELYATNEKLFF. Written as DNA, the CDR3 is TGTGCCACCAGCCGGGACGGTGAGCTGTACGCAACTAATGAAAAACTGTTTTTT. This chain uses TRBV15 with TRBJ1-4, with D tentatively TRBD1 (5 bases). This CDR3 is built from 18 residues. Germline lookup yields CDR1 LNHNV and CDR2 YYDKDF (reference sequence). V shed 5 bases and J shed 0 bases, with 19 bases lying between them.

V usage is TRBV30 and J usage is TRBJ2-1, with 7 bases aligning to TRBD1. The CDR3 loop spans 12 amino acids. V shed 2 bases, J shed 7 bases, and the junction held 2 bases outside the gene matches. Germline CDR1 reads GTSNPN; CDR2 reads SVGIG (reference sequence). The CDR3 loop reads CAWSRQGNEQFF. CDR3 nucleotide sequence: TGTGCCTGGAGTAGACAGGGAAATGAGCAGTTCTTC.

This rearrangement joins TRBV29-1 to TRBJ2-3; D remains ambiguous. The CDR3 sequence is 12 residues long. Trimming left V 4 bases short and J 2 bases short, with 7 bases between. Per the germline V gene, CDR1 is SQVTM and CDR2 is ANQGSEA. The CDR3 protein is CSVVANTDTQYF. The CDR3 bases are TGCAGCGTTGTGGCTAACACAGATACGCAGTATTTT.

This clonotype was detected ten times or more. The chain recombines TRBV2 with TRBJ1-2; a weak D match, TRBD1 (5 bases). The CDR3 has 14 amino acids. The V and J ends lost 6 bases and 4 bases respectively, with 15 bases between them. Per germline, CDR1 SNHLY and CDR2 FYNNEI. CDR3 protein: CASRDRDGLYGYTF. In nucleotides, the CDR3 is TGTGCCAGCAGAGACCGGGACGGACTCTATGGCTACACCTTC.

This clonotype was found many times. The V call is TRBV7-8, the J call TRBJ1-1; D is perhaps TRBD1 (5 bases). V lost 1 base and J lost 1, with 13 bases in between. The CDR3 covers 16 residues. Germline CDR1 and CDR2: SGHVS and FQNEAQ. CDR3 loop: CASSLEVRQTNTEAFF. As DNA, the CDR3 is TGTGCCAGCAGCTTAGAAGTTCGACAGACGAACACTGAAGCTTTCTTT.

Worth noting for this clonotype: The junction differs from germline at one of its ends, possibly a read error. The CDR3 sequence: CASRTGYVQYF. DNA for the CDR3: TGCGCCAGCAGAACGGGCTACGTGCAGTACTTC. The rearrangement uses TRBV10-2 and TRBJ2-7, with D uncertain. Germline loops: CDR1 WSHSY, CDR2 SAAADI. The CDR3 contains 11 residues.

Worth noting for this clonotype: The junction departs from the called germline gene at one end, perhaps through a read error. The CDR3 sequence: CASSEASGERSF. The CDR3 DNA is TGTGCCAGCAGTGAAGCGTCGGGAGAACGGTCCTTC. The chain couples TRBV25-1 to TRBJ2-1, with D perhaps matching TRBD2 (6 bases). The germline CDR1 and CDR2 sequences are MGHDK and SYGVNS. The CDR3 length is 12 residues.

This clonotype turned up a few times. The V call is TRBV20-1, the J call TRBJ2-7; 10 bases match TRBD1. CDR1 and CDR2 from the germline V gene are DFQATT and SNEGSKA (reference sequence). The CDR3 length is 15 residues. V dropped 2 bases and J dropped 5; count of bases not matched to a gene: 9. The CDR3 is CSARPHRDRGDEQYF. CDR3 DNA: TGCAGTGCTAGACCCCACCGGGACAGGGGCGACGAGCAGTACTTC.